This passage covers 32 T cell receptor beta chains from one sample sequenced in a study of blood T cell repertoires in COVID-19. Assay: immunoSEQ multiplex PCR; the TCRdb copy retains only in-frame clones and omits some. The data show around 250,000 clones, just under 85% seen once. The sample comprised peripheral blood. Receptors were obtained from an elderly woman with acute or convalescent COVID-19.

This clone has only a few counts. The J gene is TRBJ2-7, the V gene TRBV4-2; TRBD1 matches at 7 bases. Germline V gene sequence: CDR1 LGHNA, CDR2 YNFKEQ. V was clipped by 0 bases and J by 7 bases; unmatched bases: 9. The CDR3 is 15 amino acids. CDR3 amino acids: CASSQDPQRGREQYF. In nucleotides, the CDR3 is TGTGCCAGCAGCCAAGATCCTCAGAGGGGGCGAGAGCAGTACTTC.

The rearrangement uses TRBV18 and TRBJ1-2; 8 nucleotides align to TRBD1. This CDR3 has 13 residues. CDR1 KGHSH and CDR2 LQKENI come from the germline V gene. V shed 4 bases and J 8 bases; nucleotides not matched to a gene: 6. The CDR3 nucleotides read TGTGCCAGCTCACTTCAGGGGGCTCAGGGCTACACCTTC. It encodes CASSLQGAQGYTF.

As for this clone: The same CDR3 also results from other DNA sequences found in this sample. The CDR3 here is CASSSTVNTEAFF. In nucleotides, the CDR3 is TGCGCCAGCAGCTCGACAGTGAACACTGAAGCTTTCTTT. The V call is TRBV5-1, the J call TRBJ1-1; a weak D match, TRBD1 (5 bases). This CDR3 contains 13 residues. CDR1 and CDR2 (germline): SGHRS, YFSETQ. The germline V and J ends were trimmed by 3 bases and 0 bases, with 6 bases remaining between them. The full variable domain, in which reference TRBV5-1 and TRBJ1-1 provide the parts outside the CDR3, is KAGVTQTPRYLIKTRGQQVTLSCSPISGHRSVSWYQQTPGQGLQFLFEYFSETQRNKGNFPGRFSGRQFSNSRSEMNVSTLELGDSALYLCASSSTVNTEAFFGQGTRLTVV.

The gene calls are TRBV2 and TRBJ2-7; TRBD1 aligns across 8 bases. The germline V gene encodes CDR1 SNHLY and CDR2 FYNNEI. V was pared by 6 bases and J by 5 bases, with 3 bases of the junction left unmatched. The CDR3 consists of 12 residues. The CDR3 sequence: CASRADRDEQYF. The CDR3 nucleotides are TGTGCCAGCAGGGCGGACAGGGACGAGCAGTACTTC.

The V gene is TRBV7-2, the J gene TRBJ1-1, with D unclear. The germline CDR1 and CDR2 sequences are SGHTA and FQGNSA. The CDR3 loop spans 14 amino acids. Trimming took 1 base from V and 1 from J, leaving 7 bases between them. CDR3 nucleotide sequence: TGTGCCAGCAGCTTAGTTAAGAGGAACACTGAAGCTTTCTTT. Translating it yields CASSLVKRNTEAFF.

This clone turned up a few times. The chain uses TRBV19 and TRBJ1-5, with TRBD1 as a possible D gene (6 bases). Deletions cut 2 bases from V and 4 bases from J, with 15 bases between. Germline V lookup: CDR1 LNHDA, CDR2 SQIVND (reference sequence). This CDR3 is 16 amino acids long. In DNA form, the CDR3 reads TGTGCCAGTAGTATACACACAGGGTTGGCAAATCAGCCCCAGCATTTT. Amino acid sequence: CASSIHTGLANQPQHF.

The rearrangement links TRBV29-1 to TRBJ1-3, with D possibly matching TRBD1 (5 bases). V dropped 0 bases and J dropped 5 bases, with 20 bases sitting between them. The CDR3 spans 17 residues. CDR1 is SQVTM and CDR2 is ANQGSEA in the germline V gene. CDR3 protein: CSVEDLGSSDTRNTIYF. The CDR3 bases are TGCAGCGTTGAAGATCTTGGCTCCTCGGACACGAGAAACACCATATATTTT.

The chain links TRBV11-2 to TRBJ2-7, with 9 bases lining up with TRBD1. Trimming cost V 1 base and J 5 bases; bases outside gene matches: 6. The germline CDR1 and CDR2 sequences are SGHAT and FQNNGV. The CDR3 contains 15 residues. The CDR3 loop reads CASSLARTGVHEQYF. The CDR3 DNA sequence: TGTGCCAGCAGCTTAGCCCGGACAGGGGTGCACGAGCAGTACTTC.

This chain uses TRBV2 with TRBJ1-1; 7 bases map to TRBD1. There are 15 residues in the CDR3. Trimming took 5 bases from V and 1 from J; bases not matched to a gene: 7. Germline values: CDR1 SNHLY, CDR2 FYNNEI. The CDR3 spells CASSPQGKTNTEAFF. The CDR3 region has the DNA TGTGCCAGCAGTCCACAGGGGAAGACGAACACTGAAGCTTTCTTT. The entire variable domain, with the rest obtained from reference TRBV2 and TRBJ1-1, is as follows: EPEVTQTPSHQVTQMGQEVILRCVPISNHLYFYWYRQILGQKVEFLVSFYNNEISEKSEIFDDQFSVERPDGSNFTLKIRSTKLEDSAMYFCASSPQGKTNTEAFFGQGTRLTVV.

This clone has only one observation. The rearrangement joins TRBV6-6 to TRBJ1-2; 8 positions agree with TRBD1. The CDR3 runs 12 residues. The germline gives CDR1 MNHNY, CDR2 SVGAGI (reference sequence). V dropped 7 bases and J dropped 8; count of bases not matched to a gene: 6. DNA of the CDR3: TGTGCCAGCACTCAGGGGGCGTTCGGCTACACCTTC. Translated, it gives CASTQGAFGYTF.

V gene TRBV6-5 combines with J gene TRBJ1-2, with 8 bases lining up with TRBD1. Trimming at V came to 4 bases and at J to 4 bases, leaving 5 bases not matched to a gene. Germline lookup yields CDR1 MNHEY and CDR2 SVGAGI. The CDR3 runs to 14 residues. CDR3: CASSSRGLGYGYTF. In DNA, the CDR3 is TGTGCCAGCAGTTCCAGGGGGCTGGGCTATGGCTACACCTTC.

V usage is TRBV6-2 or TRBV6-3 and J usage is TRBJ1-1; no clear D gene. This CDR3 region has 13 residues. Germline CDR1 and CDR2: MNHEY and SVGEGT. The V end was cut by 0 bases, the J end by 6 bases, with 8 bases between. CDR3 sequence (DNA): TGTGCCAGCAGTTACTCTCGGGGTTCTGAAGCTTTCTTT. This encodes CASSYSRGSEAFF.

The CDR3 loop reads CASSLTSGNEQFF. DNA of the CDR3: TGCGCCAGCAGCTTGACTAGCGGCAATGAGCAGTTCTTC. The rearrangement uses TRBV5-1 and TRBJ2-1, with 8 nucleotides matching TRBD2. Germline trimming cut 1 base from V and 6 bases from J; bases unmatched to any gene: 0. Germline CDR1 and CDR2: SGHRS and YFSETQ. The CDR3 is 13 amino acids.

This clone has just one count. The chain employs TRBV15 and TRBJ2-1; 9 nucleotides agree with TRBD2. CDR1 and CDR2 from the germline V gene are LNHNV and YYDKDF (reference sequence). Trimming cost V 9 bases and J 4 bases; bases outside gene matches: 10. The CDR3 spans 15 residues. CDR3 bases: TGTGCCACGAGCGGGCTAGCGGGGAGTTACAATGAGCAGTTCTTC. Protein product: CATSGLAGSYNEQFF. Using reference TRBV15 and TRBJ2-1 for the parts outside the CDR3, the full variable domain is DAMVIQNPRYQVTQFGKPVTLSCSQTLNHNVMYWYQQKSSQAPKLLFHYYDKDFNNEADTPDNFQSRRPNTSFCFLDIRSPGLGDTAMYLCATSGLAGSYNEQFFGPGTRLTVL.

The rearrangement links TRBV4-2 to TRBJ2-1, with D maybe TRBD1 (8 bases). Trimming removed 1 base from V and 4 bases from J, with 17 bases in between. There are 17 residues in the CDR3. CDR1 is LGHNA, CDR2 YNFKEQ, per germline. Here the CDR3 reads CASSQGQGAGEYNEQFF. DNA of the CDR3: TGTGCCAGCAGCCAAGGCCAGGGGGCGGGGGAATACAATGAGCAGTTCTTC.

The sample holds one count of this clone. The chain employs TRBV5-6 and TRBJ2-3; maybe TRBD1 (6 bases). Germline V lookup: CDR1 SGHDT, CDR2 YYEEEE. The CDR3 covers 16 residues. The V end lost 0 bases, the J end lost 2 bases, and 13 bases lay between the germline ends. The CDR3 nucleotides are TGTGCCAGCAGCTTGGGTACAGGGATAGCCACAGATACGCAGTATTTT. Translated: CASSLGTGIATDTQYF.

The chain joins TRBV4-1 to TRBJ2-3; 13 bases match TRBD2. Germline V gives CDR1 MGHRA, CDR2 YSYEKL. This CDR3 is 15 amino acids long. V lost 3 bases to trimming and J lost 5 bases; unmatched junction nucleotides: 2. CDR3 DNA: TGCGCCAGCAGCCAGGGACTAGCGGGAAGAGATACGCAGTATTTT. This sequence encodes CASSQGLAGRDTQYF.

J is TRBJ1-4 and V is TRBV5-4, with 9 bases lining up with TRBD1. This CDR3 region has 16 residues. Germline values: CDR1 SGHNT, CDR2 YYREEE (reference sequence). V shed 4 bases and J 8 bases; nucleotides not matched to a gene: 12. The CDR3 bases are TGTGCCAGCAGCCCAGGGTCCGACAGGGGGACGGAAAAACTGTTTTTT. It codes for CASSPGSDRGTEKLFF.

This clone was recorded a few times. V is TRBV6-5 and J is TRBJ2-4; 9 bases line up with TRBD1. Trimming cost V 6 bases and J 6 bases; bases outside gene matches: 6. The CDR3 runs 14 residues. Germline CDR1 reads MNHEY; CDR2 reads SVGAGI. The CDR3, as DNA: TGTGCCAGCAGGGAGACAGGGGGTGTAAACATTCAGTACTTC. This gives the protein CASRETGGVNIQYF.

This chain connects TRBV7-9 to TRBJ1-4, with TRBD1 matching 11 bases. This CDR3 spans 19 amino acids. From germline, CDR1 is SEHNR and CDR2 FQNEAQ (reference sequence). The V gene end was trimmed by 0 bases and the J gene end by 0 bases; junction bases not matched to a gene: 6. The CDR3 DNA sequence: TGTGCCAGCAGCTTAGCCGGGACAGGGGGGCCAACAACTAATGAAAAACTGTTTTTT. Protein product: CASSLAGTGGPTTNEKLFF.

The J gene is TRBJ1-1, the V gene TRBV5-8, with TRBD1 as a possible D gene (5 bases). The length of the CDR3 is 18 residues. Trimming shortened V by 2 bases and J by 5 bases, and 25 bases separated the two germline ends. Germline V gene sequence: CDR1 SGHTS, CDR2 YDEGEE. In DNA form, the CDR3 reads TGTGCCAGCAGCTTTTCTGTACAGAGGGCGCGGGGGAGAACTGAAGCTTTCTTT. This sequence encodes CASSFSVQRARGRTEAFF.

The chain has TRBV27 and TRBJ2-1; 8 bases are shared with TRBD2. J lost 5 bases, V lost 4 bases, and 10 bases had no gene match. The CDR3 runs 16 residues. Germline loops: CDR1 MNHEY, CDR2 SMNVEV (reference sequence). CDR3 sequence reads: CASSSVRAGENNEQFF. Here the CDR3 DNA reads TGTGCCAGCAGTTCTGTAAGAGCGGGAGAAAACAATGAGCAGTTCTTC.

This rearrangement joins TRBV7-6 to TRBJ2-2, with TRBD1 identical over 7 bases. Trimming cost V 4 bases and J 4 bases; bases outside gene matches: 6. CDR1 SGHVS and CDR2 FNYEAQ come from the germline V gene. CDR3 length equals 15 residues. CDR3 loop: CASSSGQRVTGELFF. The CDR3, as DNA: TGTGCCAGCAGCTCGGGACAGAGGGTCACCGGGGAGCTGTTTTTT.

The chain employs TRBV27 and TRBJ2-5; TRBD1 matches 7 bases. V was clipped by 1 base and J by 13 bases; unmatched bases: 9. CDR1 and CDR2 from the germline V gene are MNHEY and SMNVEV (reference sequence). The CDR3 spans 13 residues. CDR3: CASSLWPGGLPYF. CDR3 coding DNA: TGTGCCAGCAGTTTATGGCCAGGGGGTCTCCCGTACTTC.

The V gene is TRBV19, the J gene TRBJ2-3; no firm D call. Germline V gene sequence: CDR1 LNHDA, CDR2 SQIVND (reference sequence). CDR3 length equals 13 residues. Deletions cut 4 bases from V and 9 bases from J, with 14 bases between. The CDR3 spells CASSNIGVGTQYF. CDR3 coding DNA: TGTGCCAGTAGTAATATAGGAGTCGGGACGCAGTATTTT.

This clone has just one count. This chain connects TRBV20-1 to TRBJ2-7, with D perhaps matching TRBD2 (5 bases). The germline gives CDR1 DFQATT, CDR2 SNEGSKA (reference sequence). Trimming removed 2 bases from V and 7 bases from J, with 9 bases in between. The CDR3 extends over 11 amino acids. CDR3 amino acids: CSARLAREQYF. CDR3 nucleotides: TGCAGTGCTAGACTAGCACGGGAGCAGTACTTC.

As DNA, the CDR3 is TGTGCCAGCAGTGAATTACGCAGGGCGACCGGCTACACCTTC. Amino acids: CASSELRRATGYTF. The V and J genes are TRBV25-1 and TRBJ1-2, with D possibly TRBD1 on 5 matching bases. The germline gives CDR1 MGHDK, CDR2 SYGVNS. The CDR3 consists of 14 residues. V gave up 1 base and J gave up 8 bases, with 14 bases separating them.

The chain recombines TRBV7-2 with TRBJ2-3; a possible D gene is TRBD2 (5 bases). The CDR3 length is 14 residues. From germline, CDR1 is SGHTA and CDR2 FQGNSA. V was pared by 4 bases and J by 0 bases, with 8 bases between. The CDR3 region has the DNA TGTGCCAGCAGCTGGCTAGCAAGCACAGATACGCAGTATTTT. As protein: CASSWLASTDTQYF.

The gene calls are TRBV16 and TRBJ2-7, with D tentatively TRBD1 (6 bases). The CDR3 extends over 15 amino acids. Trimming cost V 1 base and J 1 base, with 11 bases left between them. CDR1 is KGHSY and CDR2 is FQNENV in the germline V gene. Here the CDR3 DNA reads TGTGCCAGCAGCCAATTTGAGGGGGTTTCCTACGAGCAGTACTTC. Protein: CASSQFEGVSYEQYF. The full variable domain, rest sourced from reference TRBV16 and TRBJ2-7, is GEEVAQTPKHLVRGEGQKAKLYCAPIKGHSYVFWYQQVLKNEFKFLISFQNENVFDETGMPKERFSAKCLPNSPCSLEIQATKLEDSAVYFCASSQFEGVSYEQYFGPGTRLTVT.

The chain combines TRBV29-1 with TRBJ1-1; weak D call: TRBD1 (5 bases). V lost 7 bases to trimming and J lost 0 bases, with 9 bases between them. The CDR3 totals 12 residues. CDR1 SQVTM and CDR2 ANQGSEA come from the germline V gene. This CDR3 is CSGTGMNTEAFF. The CDR3 bases are TGCAGCGGTACAGGTATGAACACTGAAGCTTTCTTT. Variable domain in full (rest from reference TRBV29-1 and TRBJ1-1): SAVISQKPSRDICQRGTSLTIQCQVDSQVTMMFWYRQQPGQSLTLIATANQGSEATYESGFVIDKFPISRPNLTFSTLTVSNMSPEDSSIYLCSGTGMNTEAFFGQGTRLTVV.

The chain has TRBV3-1 (or the pseudogene TRBV3-2) and TRBJ2-1; TRBD1 matches at 10 bases. This CDR3 spans 17 amino acids. Germline CDR1 LGHDT, CDR2 YNNKEL (reference sequence). V lost 1 base and J lost 5; bases outside the gene matches: 8. The DNA for the CDR3 is TGTGCCAGCAGCCAAGGAGCCGACAGGGGGCAAGACAATGAGCAGTTCTTC. This encodes CASSQGADRGQDNEQFF.

The rearrangement links TRBV7-9 to TRBJ2-6; D is possibly TRBD1 (6 bases). Germline loops: CDR1 SEHNR, CDR2 FQNEAQ (reference sequence). CDR3 length: 18 residues. V lost 4 bases and J lost 0, with 16 bases in between. The CDR3 nucleotides are TGTGCCAGCAGCTCGCCATTCACAGGGTTCTCTGGGGCCAACGTCCTGACTTTC. It is translated as CASSSPFTGFSGANVLTF.